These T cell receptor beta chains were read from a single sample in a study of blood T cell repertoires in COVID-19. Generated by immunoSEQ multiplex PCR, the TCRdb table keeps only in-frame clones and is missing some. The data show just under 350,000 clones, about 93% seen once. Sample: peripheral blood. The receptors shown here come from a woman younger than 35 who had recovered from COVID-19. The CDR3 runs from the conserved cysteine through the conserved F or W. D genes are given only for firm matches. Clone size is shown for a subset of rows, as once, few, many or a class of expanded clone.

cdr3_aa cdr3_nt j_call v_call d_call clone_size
CASSPRTALTEAFF TGTGCCAGCAGTCCGAGGACAGCACTCACTGAAGCTTTCTTT TRBJ1-1 TRBV27 NA NA
CASSDRTVMNTEAFF TGTGCCAGCAGTGACCGGACAGTCATGAACACTGAAGCTTTCTTT TRBJ1-1 TRBV25-1 NA NA
CASSSFDGADTQYF TGTGCCAGCAGCTCCTTCGACGGGGCAGATACGCAGTATTTT TRBJ2-3 TRBV7-2 NA NA
CASSSRSTSGSSRSSYNEQFF TGTGCCAGCAGCTCGCGATCGACTAGCGGGAGTTCCCGCAGCTCCTACAATGAGCAGTTCTTC TRBJ2-1 TRBV3-1/TRBV3-2 TRBD2 NA
CASSYQDRGRHNEQFF TGTGCCAGCAGTTACCAGGACAGGGGGAGGCACAATGAGCAGTTCTTC TRBJ2-1 TRBV6-6 TRBD1 NA
CASSPQVGNRGRSPGYTF TGTGCCAGCTCACCACAGGTCGGTAACAGGGGGCGCTCCCCTGGCTACACCTTC TRBJ1-2 TRBV18 TRBD1 once
CASSLVEGGGYTF TGTGCCAGCAGCTTAGTAGAGGGAGGCGGCTACACCTTC TRBJ1-2 TRBV7-9 NA few
CASSQTSGSYNEQFF TGTGCCAGCAGCCAGACTAGCGGGAGTTACAATGAGCAGTTCTTC TRBJ2-1 TRBV7-2 TRBD2 NA
CASSTRQGQEETQYF TGTGCCAGCAGCACCCGACAGGGGCAGGAGGAGACCCAGTACTTC TRBJ2-5 TRBV11-3 TRBD1 NA
CATSDPRGLGTGELFF TGTGCCACCAGTGATCCCAGGGGGCTCGGTACCGGGGAGCTGTTTTTT TRBJ2-2 TRBV24-1 TRBD1 NA
CASRPQGVGELFF TGTGCCAGCAGACCACAGGGTGTCGGGGAGCTGTTTTTT TRBJ2-2 TRBV27 NA NA
CASSGSGSNTGELFF TGTGCCAGCAGTGGATCGGGGTCGAACACCGGGGAGCTGTTTTTT TRBJ2-2 TRBV6-2/TRBV6-3 NA NA
CAWSGQAGETQYF TGTGCCTGGAGCGGACAGGCGGGAGAGACCCAGTACTTC TRBJ2-5 TRBV30 TRBD1 NA
CASSEGLASNTGELFF TGTGCCAGCAGTGAAGGACTAGCGTCGAACACCGGGGAGCTGTTTTTT TRBJ2-2 TRBV2 TRBD2 NA
CASSVTGRDSYTF TGTGCCAGCAGTGTGACAGGGCGAGATAGCTACACCTTC TRBJ1-2 TRBV12-3/TRBV12-4 TRBD1 NA
CASSTKLSLFREKLFF TGTGCCAGCAGCACAAAACTGAGTTTATTCCGTGAAAAACTGTTTTTT TRBJ1-4 TRBV21-1 NA NA
CASKRTAGNQPQHF TGTGCCAGCAAACGGACAGCGGGGAATCAGCCCCAGCATTTT TRBJ1-5 TRBV2 NA NA
CASSPGEETQYF TGTGCCAGCAGCCCAGGGGAAGAGACCCAGTACTTC TRBJ2-5 TRBV13 NA NA
CASSTGGTKGTDTQYF TGTGCCAGTAGCACTGGTGGGACTAAGGGCACAGATACGCAGTATTTT TRBJ2-3 TRBV19 TRBD2 NA
CASSLAGTGGYGYTF TGTGCCAGCAGCTTGGCCGGGACAGGGGGCTATGGCTACACCTTC TRBJ1-2 TRBV5-4 TRBD1 NA
CASSVGLAGGVETQYF TGTGCCAGCAGCGTGGGACTAGCGGGAGGGGTAGAGACCCAGTACTTC TRBJ2-5 TRBV7-9 TRBD2 NA
CASSQGRGFNSPLHF TGCGCCAGCAGCCAAGGCCGGGGTTTTAATTCACCCCTCCACTTT TRBJ1-6 TRBV4-3 NA few
CASSLFLASTEAFF TGTGCCAGCAGCTTGTTCTTGGCCAGCACTGAAGCTTTCTTT TRBJ1-1 TRBV7-2 NA few
CASSEPQGTEAFF TGTGCCAGCAGTGAGCCCCAGGGTACTGAAGCTTTCTTT TRBJ1-1 TRBV25-1 NA NA
CASSEAVTGVNQPQHF TGTGCCAGCAGTGAAGCCGTGACAGGGGTAAATCAGCCCCAGCATTTT TRBJ1-5 TRBV6-1 TRBD1 once
CASRMTRDREILPANYGYTF TGTGCCAGCAGGATGACCCGGGACAGGGAGATCCTCCCAGCTAACTATGGCTACACCTTC TRBJ1-2 TRBV21-1 NA NA